Detailed here is one T cell receptor (beta chain). Its antigen is currently unknown. These data belong to a study of somatic mutations in cytotoxic T cells in rheumatoid arthritis. Across the study: Using a FACSAria II or Sony SH800, a portion of the V beta antibody-stained T-cell populations were flow-sorted at nearly 100% purity, and among those populations were V beta1+ cells that were then sequenced for TCRB. Whole-study findings and limits: Comparison of CD8+ T-cell clonality between rheumatoid arthritis patients and age-matched healthy controls yielded no significant difference. Age was associated with higher CD8+ clonality in rheumatoid arthritis patients, not in healthy controls. For about an eighth of the 65 patients, a single CD8+ clone accounted for more than 20% of CD8+ cells.

Only in-frame clones appear in the TCRdb table, and some are missing; sequencing was by immunoSEQ multiplex PCR. The top ten clones hold about 3.4% of a sample with tens of thousands of clones, about 84% of them seen once. The CDR3 is made up of 13 amino acids. V was pared by 8 bases and J by 6 bases, with 10 bases of the junction left unmatched. Germline CDR1 reads MNHEY; CDR2 reads SVGAGI. The source material was CD8+ T cells sorted from blood. The chain uses TRBV6-5 and TRBJ2-7; TRBD1 agrees at 7 bases. The sequence came from a man aged 40-50 years in good health. The CDR3 sequence: CASGRGQTPEQYF. The CDR3 DNA follows: TGTGCCAGCGGACGGGGACAGACCCCCGAGCAGTACTTC.